Reported below is one T cell receptor beta chain. This entry belongs to a study of ipilimumab plus nivolumab after autologous stem cell transplantation. On the study more broadly: DLBCL patients had primary refractory or relapsed disease.

The CDR3 extends over 13 amino acids. Trimming took 2 bases from V and 8 from J, leaving 12 bases between them. CDR1 LGHNA and CDR2 YSLEER come from the germline V gene. Assay: immunoSEQ multiplex PCR; the TCRdb copy retains only in-frame clones and omits some. The table includes about 83,000 clones, about 83% detected once. Through week 26, nivolumab 3 mg/kg IV was given weeks 1, 4, 7, 10, then biweekly. The V gene is TRBV4-3, the J gene TRBJ1-2; tentatively, D is TRBD1 (5 bases). This sample comprised PBMCs, obtained in a trial of ipilimumab plus nivolumab as post-transplant consolidation. The clonotype originates from a male donor with diffuse large B-cell lymphoma. This CDR3 reads CASSQSGVSGYTF. In DNA, the CDR3 is TGCGCCAGCAGCCAATCGGGGGTGAGCGGCTACACCTTC.